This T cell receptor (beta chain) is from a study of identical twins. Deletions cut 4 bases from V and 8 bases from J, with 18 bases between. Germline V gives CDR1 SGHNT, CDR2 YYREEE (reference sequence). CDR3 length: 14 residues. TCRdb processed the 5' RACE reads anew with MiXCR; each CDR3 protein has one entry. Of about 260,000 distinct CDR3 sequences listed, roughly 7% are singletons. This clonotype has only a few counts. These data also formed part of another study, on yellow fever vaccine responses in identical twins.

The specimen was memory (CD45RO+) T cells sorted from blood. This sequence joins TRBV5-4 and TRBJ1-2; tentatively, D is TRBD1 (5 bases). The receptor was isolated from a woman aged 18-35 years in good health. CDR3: CASSPRDWAIGYTF. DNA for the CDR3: TGTGCCAGCAGCCCCCGGGACTGGGCGATCGGCTACACCTTC.